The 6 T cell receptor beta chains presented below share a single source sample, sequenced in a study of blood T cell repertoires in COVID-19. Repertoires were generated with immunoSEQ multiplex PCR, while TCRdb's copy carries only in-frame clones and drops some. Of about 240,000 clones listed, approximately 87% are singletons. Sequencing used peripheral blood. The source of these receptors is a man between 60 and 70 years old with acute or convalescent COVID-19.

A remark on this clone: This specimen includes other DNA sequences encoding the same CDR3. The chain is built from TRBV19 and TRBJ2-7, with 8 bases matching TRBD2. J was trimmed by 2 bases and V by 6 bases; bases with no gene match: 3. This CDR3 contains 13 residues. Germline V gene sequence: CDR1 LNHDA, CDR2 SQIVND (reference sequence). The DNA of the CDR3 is TGTGCCAGTAGCCTAGCGGGTCCCTACGAGCAGTACTTC. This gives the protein CASSLAGPYEQYF.

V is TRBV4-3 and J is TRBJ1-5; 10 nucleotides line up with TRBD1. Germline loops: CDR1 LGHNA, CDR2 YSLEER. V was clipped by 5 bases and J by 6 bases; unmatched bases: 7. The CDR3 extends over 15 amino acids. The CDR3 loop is CASSAQTGGGQPQHF. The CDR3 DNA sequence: TGCGCCAGCAGCGCCCAGACAGGGGGCGGTCAGCCCCAGCATTTT.

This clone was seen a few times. The CDR3 DNA sequence: TGTGCCAGCAGCGTAGGAGGGGGACATCGAGGCTATGGCTACACCTTC. Translation gives CASSVGGGHRGYGYTF. The chain is built from TRBV9 and TRBJ1-2; perhaps TRBD1 as D (6 bases). The germline gives CDR1 SGDLS, CDR2 YYNGEE. The CDR3 sequence is 16 residues long. Trimming took off 0 bases at V and 4 bases at J, with 16 bases between the two ends.

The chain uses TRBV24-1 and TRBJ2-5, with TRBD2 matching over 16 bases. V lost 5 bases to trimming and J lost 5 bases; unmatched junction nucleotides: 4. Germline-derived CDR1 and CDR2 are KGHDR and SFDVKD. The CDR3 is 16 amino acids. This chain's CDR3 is CATSVGLAGGRETQYF. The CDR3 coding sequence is TGTGCCACCAGTGTGGGACTAGCGGGAGGGAGGGAGACCCAGTACTTC.

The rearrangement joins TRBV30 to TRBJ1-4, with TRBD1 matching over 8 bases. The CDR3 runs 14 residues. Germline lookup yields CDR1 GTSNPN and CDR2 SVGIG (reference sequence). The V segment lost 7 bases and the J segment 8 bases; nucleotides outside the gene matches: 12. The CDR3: CALRRDRHGEKLFF. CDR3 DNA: TGTGCCTTACGCCGGGACAGGCACGGGGAAAAACTGTTTTTT.

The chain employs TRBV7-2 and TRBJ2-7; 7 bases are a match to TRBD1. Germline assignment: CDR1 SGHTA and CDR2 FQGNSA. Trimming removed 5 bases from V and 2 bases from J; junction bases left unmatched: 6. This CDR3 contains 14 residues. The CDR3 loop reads CASSLGQGAYEQYF. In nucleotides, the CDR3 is TGTGCCAGCAGCCTAGGGCAGGGGGCCTACGAGCAGTACTTC.